Sequencing of this T cell receptor (beta chain) was carried out in a study of CD8+ T cells in alopecia areata (dated by TCRdb to between 2017 and 2018). A note on the overall study: The treated patients took part in an open-label pilot trial in which moderate-to-severe alopecia areata was treated with oral tofacitinib at 5 to 10 mg twice daily. Tofacitinib was administered for 6 to 18 months, and 6 months of follow-up off drug were then conducted to assess delayed response and recurrence. To study T cell clonal expansion in alopecia areata, the researchers applied high-throughput TCRbeta sequencing to both the C3H/HeJ mouse model and human patients. Scalp tissue and sorted CD4+ and CD8+ peripheral blood T cells from patchy and totalis/universalis alopecia areata patients and from healthy controls were covered by human TCRbeta sequencing. Patients on tofacitinib were biopsied at baseline and after 4 and 24 weeks of treatment, and several of the patients also had a later scalp biopsy. Scalp clonality was compared among normal scalp (n=4), patchy alopecia areata scalp (n=8), and alopecia totalis/universalis scalp (n=8). The RNA source kit depended on sample type: the PAXgene miRNA kit for fixed scalp, the miRNeasy kit for PBMCs, and the RNeasy kit for mouse skin. Amplification of TCRbeta CDR3 regions was done by immunoSEQ multiplex PCR using 35 Vbeta forward primers and 13 Jbeta reverse primers.

The junction carries 11 bases between V and J, which are trimmed by 4 bases and 10 bases respectively. Inclusive of the bounding cysteine and phenylalanine, the CDR3 is 12 residues long. Solely the CDR3 DNA is kept, with 36 bases framed from the first base. As encoded in the germline V gene, CDR1 is MGHDK while CDR2 is SYGVNS. What the work shows at the level of the full study, not this receptor alone: TCR sequences shared between patients were less clear than in mice, possibly partly because of HLA diversity in the patient population. Resident alphabeta T cells in normal human skin are also sequenced, complicating scalp TCR repertoire analysis, unlike mouse skin dominated by gammadelta T cells. Higher clonality and more expanded CD8+ clones were observed in lesional scalp than in normal scalp, particularly in alopecia totalis/universalis, a finding suggestive of antigenic drive.

This specimen's time point label, per the study, means: baseline before oral tofacitinib. From alopecia areata patients, peripheral blood was collected along with lesional scalp punch biopsies. PBMCs were isolated by density centrifugation and stained for CD3, CD4 and CD8, and CD4+ and CD8+ T cells were sorted on a FACSAria. Receptor amplification or capture employed the immunoSEQ multiplex PCR assay. RNA was extracted from all samples and reverse transcribed into cDNA as template for TCR sequencing. SuperScript III was used for first-strand cDNA synthesis, primed with a 2:1 mix of oligo-dT and random hexamers. A synthetic immune receptor repertoire was used to assess amplification bias, and residual bias was removed computationally. The study's own analysis went as follows. Raw reads were preprocessed to remove errors, and CDR3 was defined by IMGT conventions from the conserved cysteine to phenylalanine. Clonality was calculated as 1 minus Shannon entropy normalized by log2 of the number of productive unique TCRs. Whether scalp clones were CD4 or CD8 was inferred by matching scalp TCRbeta sequences against CD4 and CD8 repertoires sorted from blood. TCRdb re-hosts the immuneACCESS table, in-frame sequences only. Its copies lack some clones; in the studies checked, an unresolved V gene accounts for under half of them, and the cause for the rest is not known. The V and J calls and clone size were taken over from that table, and D and trimming were inferred from the DNA. This sample has about 150,000 clones in its table, and around 86% of those were observed once. The top ten clonotypes cover roughly 15% of the sample.

Concerning this clone: Its target antigen remains unknown. Nothing much larger sits one base from this clone, and base qualities are not available.

Here the sequenced sample was CD8+ T cells sorted from blood, taken at week 0. This TCR came from a human donor with alopecia areata. The V gene is TRBV25-1 and the J gene is TRBJ2-1; the D gene is perhaps TRBD1, on 5 matching bases. In nucleotides, the sequence is TGTGCCAGCAGTGTTGACAGCCTCGAGCAGTTCTTC. It encodes CASSVDSLEQFF.